One sample yielded the 13 T cell receptor beta chains listed below, sequenced in a study of cytomegalovirus exposure and HLA in healthy donors. The PCR was carried out with 60 Vbeta primers and 13 Jbeta primers. The table came from immunoSEQ multiplex PCR; TCRdb's copy has only in-frame clones and leaves some out. The sample shows around 150,000 clones, 65% to 85% of them seen only once. What was sequenced was PBMCs. The receptors shown here come from a woman between 50 and 59 years old in good health and CMV-seropositive.

This clone was counted a few times. The CDR3 here is CASSGGTLGRATEAFF. CDR3 nucleotide sequence: TGTGCCAGCAGCGGTGGGACTTTAGGCAGGGCCACTGAAGCTTTCTTT. The J gene is TRBJ1-1, the V gene TRBV5-4, with D possibly matching TRBD1 (5 bases). Per the germline V gene, CDR1 is SGHNT and CDR2 is YYREEE (reference sequence). The CDR3 contains 16 residues. V was trimmed by 4 bases and J by 4 bases, leaving 20 bases between them.

This chain links TRBV2 with TRBJ2-1, with 8 bases identical to TRBD1. CDR1 and CDR2 from the germline V gene are SNHLY and FYNNEI. CDR3 size: 11 residues. With 3 bases clipped from V and 15 bases from J, the junction kept 4 bases outside the gene matches. CDR3 nucleotide sequence: TGTGCCAGCAGTGAGGACAGGGTCACGTTCTTC. Protein product: CASSEDRVTFF.

This clone was recorded only once. The CDR3 bases are TGTGCCAGCAGTGTCGGAGGGCTTAATTCACCCCTCCACTTT. This gives the protein CASSVGGLNSPLHF. The rearrangement uses TRBV6-4 and TRBJ1-6, with D unresolved. The CDR3 covers 14 residues. Deletions cut 4 bases from V and 6 bases from J, with 10 bases between. Per the germline V gene, CDR1 is MRHNA and CDR2 is SNTAGT.

This chain uses TRBV6-1 with TRBJ1-5; weak D call: TRBD1 (6 bases). This CDR3 contains 14 residues. Deletions cut 2 bases from V and 4 bases from J, with 9 bases between. Per the germline V gene, CDR1 is MNHNS and CDR2 is SASEGT. In nucleotides, the CDR3 is TGTGCCAGCAGTGAACAGGGGATAAATCAGCCCCAGCATTTT. As protein: CASSEQGINQPQHF.

The J gene is TRBJ2-5, the V gene TRBV6-1; maybe TRBD1 (6 bases). This CDR3 region has 14 residues. Germline V lookup: CDR1 MNHNS, CDR2 SASEGT. V lost 8 bases and J lost 1, with 14 bases in between. CDR3 DNA: TGTGCCAGCCAATGGGGACAACTCCAAGAGACCCAGTACTTC. Its translation: CASQWGQLQETQYF.

This sequence joins TRBV5-4 and TRBJ1-2, with a tentative D call TRBD1 (5 bases). Germline CDR1 and CDR2: SGHNT and YYREEE (reference sequence). V dropped 4 bases and J dropped 7 bases, with 20 bases sitting between them. This CDR3 has 15 residues. The DNA for the CDR3 is TGTGCCAGCAGCGTATGGGGAACCCCAGGGCGTGGCTACACCTTC. This gives the protein CASSVWGTPGRGYTF. The whole variable domain, remainder taken from reference TRBV5-4 and TRBJ1-2, is ETGVTQSPTHLIKTRGQQVTLRCSSQSGHNTVSWYQQALGQGPQFIFQYYREEENGRGNFPPRFSGLQFPNYSSELNVNALELDDSALYLCASSVWGTPGRGYTFGSGTRLTVV.

The chain carries TRBV5-6 and TRBJ1-4; D ambiguous. The CDR3 length is 14 residues. The germline CDR1 and CDR2 sequences are SGHDT and YYEEEE. The V end was cut by 1 base, the J end by 7 bases, with 11 bases between. The CDR3 DNA sequence: TGTGCCAGCAGCTTGTCCGGGCGGGCTGAAAAACTGTTTTTT. Encoded protein: CASSLSGRAEKLFF.

The V and J genes are TRBV6-1 and TRBJ2-2; TRBD2 matches at 15 bases. Germline CDR1 is MNHNS and CDR2 is SASEGT. This CDR3 has 18 residues. Unmatched junction bases numbered 9, after V lost 4 bases and J lost 6 bases. As DNA, the CDR3 is TGTGCCAGCAGTGCCTGGACTAGCGGGGGGGCGGTCGCCGGGGAGCTGTTTTTT. It translates to CASSAWTSGGAVAGELFF.

The CDR3 spells CASSPSGGARQYF. CDR3 sequence (DNA): TGTGCCAGCAGCCCTAGCGGGGGGGCGCGGCAGTACTTC. The V gene is TRBV7-9, the J gene TRBJ2-7, with TRBD2 matching over 12 bases. Germline values: CDR1 SEHNR, CDR2 FQNEAQ (reference sequence). CDR3 length equals 13 residues. Germline trimming cut 5 bases from V and 9 bases from J; bases unmatched to any gene: 5.

A single count supports this clone. The chain links TRBV27 to TRBJ1-1, with 12 bases fitting TRBD1. The V segment lost 4 bases and the J segment 7 bases; nucleotides outside the gene matches: 4. Germline V lookup: CDR1 MNHEY, CDR2 SMNVEV (reference sequence). The CDR3 has 14 amino acids. CDR3 sequence (DNA): TGTGCCAGCAGTTCGGGACAGGGGGCGGATGAAGCTTTCTTT. Translation: CASSSGQGADEAFF.

This chain uses TRBV2 with TRBJ2-5; 7 bases are a match to TRBD2. Germline trimming cut 7 bases from V and 0 bases from J; bases unmatched to any gene: 5. CDR1 and CDR2 from the germline V gene are SNHLY and FYNNEI. This CDR3 is built from 14 residues. This chain's CDR3 is CASTLGGDQETQYF. CDR3 in DNA: TGTGCCAGCACCTTGGGAGGGGACCAAGAGACCCAGTACTTC.

V is TRBV11-2 and J is TRBJ2-2, with unresolved D. There are 14 residues in the CDR3. Trimming cost V 6 bases and J 4 bases, with 12 bases left between them. Per germline, CDR1 SGHAT and CDR2 FQNNGV. CDR3 region: CASRRLGVTGELFF. CDR3 DNA sequence: TGTGCCAGCAGGCGGCTCGGCGTCACCGGGGAGCTGTTTTTT.

This clone was observed a few times. The chain employs TRBV5-5 and TRBJ1-1, with D unclear. V lost 6 bases to trimming and J lost 1 base, with 19 bases between them. The CDR3 covers 16 residues. Germline V gene lookup returns CDR1 SGHKS and CDR2 YYEKEE (reference sequence). The CDR3 reads CASILALISKNTEAFF. DNA of the CDR3: TGTGCCAGCATCCTAGCCCTTATCAGTAAGAACACTGAAGCTTTCTTT.